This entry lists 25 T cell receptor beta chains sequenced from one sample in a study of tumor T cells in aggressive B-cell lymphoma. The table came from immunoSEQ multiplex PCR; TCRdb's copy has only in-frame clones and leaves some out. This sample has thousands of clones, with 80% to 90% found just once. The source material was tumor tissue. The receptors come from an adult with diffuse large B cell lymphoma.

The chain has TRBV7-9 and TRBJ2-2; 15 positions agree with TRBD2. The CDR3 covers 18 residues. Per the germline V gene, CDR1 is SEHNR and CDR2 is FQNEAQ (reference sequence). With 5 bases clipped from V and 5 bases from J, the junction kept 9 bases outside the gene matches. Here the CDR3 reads CASSPAGTSGGRTGELFF. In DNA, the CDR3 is TGTGCCAGCAGCCCCGCCGGGACTAGCGGGGGGCGGACCGGGGAGCTGTTTTTT. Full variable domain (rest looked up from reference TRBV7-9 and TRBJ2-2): DTGVSQNPRHKITKRGQNVTFRCDPISEHNRLYWYRQTLGQGPEFLTYFQNEAQLEKSRLLSDRFSAERPKGSFSTLEIQRTEQGDSAMYLCASSPAGTSGGRTGELFFGEGSRLTVL.

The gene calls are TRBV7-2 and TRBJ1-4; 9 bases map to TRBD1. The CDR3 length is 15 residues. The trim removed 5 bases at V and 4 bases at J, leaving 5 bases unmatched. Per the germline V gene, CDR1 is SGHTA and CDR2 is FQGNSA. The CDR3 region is CASSAGQGLNEKLFF. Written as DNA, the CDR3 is TGTGCCAGCAGCGCGGGACAGGGCCTTAATGAAAAACTGTTTTTT.

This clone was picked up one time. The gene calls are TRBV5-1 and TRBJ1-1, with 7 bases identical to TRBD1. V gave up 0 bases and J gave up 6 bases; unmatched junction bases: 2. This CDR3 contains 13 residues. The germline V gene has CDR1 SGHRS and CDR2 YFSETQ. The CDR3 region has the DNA TGCGCCAGCAGCTTGGGGACAGGAGCTGAAGCTTTCTTT. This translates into CASSLGTGAEAFF.

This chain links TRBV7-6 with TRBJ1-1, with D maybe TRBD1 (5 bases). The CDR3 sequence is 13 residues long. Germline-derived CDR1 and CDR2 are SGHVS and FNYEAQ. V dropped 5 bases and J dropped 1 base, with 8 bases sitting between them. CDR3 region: CASSADRNTEAFF. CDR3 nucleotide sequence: TGTGCCAGCAGCGCAGACAGGAACACTGAAGCTTTCTTT.

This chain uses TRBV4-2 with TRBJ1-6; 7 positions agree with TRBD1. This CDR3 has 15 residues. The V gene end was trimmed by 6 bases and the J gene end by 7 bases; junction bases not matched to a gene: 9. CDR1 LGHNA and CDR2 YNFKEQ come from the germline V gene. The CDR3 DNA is TGTGCCAGCAGACTCAACAGGGGTGAGAATTCACCCCTCCACTTT. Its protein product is CASRLNRGENSPLHF.

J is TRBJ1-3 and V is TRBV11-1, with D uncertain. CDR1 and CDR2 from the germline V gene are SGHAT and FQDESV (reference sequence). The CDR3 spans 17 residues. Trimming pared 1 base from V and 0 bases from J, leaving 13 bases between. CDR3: CASSLGRTGDSGNTIYF. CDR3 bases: TGTGCCAGCAGCTTAGGACGGACGGGAGACTCTGGAAACACCATATATTTT. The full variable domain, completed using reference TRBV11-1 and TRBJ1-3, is EAEVAQSPRYKITEKSQAVAFWCDPISGHATLYWYRQILGQGPELLVQFQDESVVDDSQLPKDRFSAERLKGVDSTLKIQPAELGDSAMYLCASSLGRTGDSGNTIYFGEGSWLTVV.

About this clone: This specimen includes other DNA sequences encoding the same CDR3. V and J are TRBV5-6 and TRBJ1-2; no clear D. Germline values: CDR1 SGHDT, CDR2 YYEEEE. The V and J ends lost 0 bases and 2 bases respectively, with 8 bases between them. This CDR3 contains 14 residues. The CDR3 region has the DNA TGTGCCAGCAGCTTGGAGAGGCGAAACTATGGCTACACCTTC. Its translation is CASSLERRNYGYTF.

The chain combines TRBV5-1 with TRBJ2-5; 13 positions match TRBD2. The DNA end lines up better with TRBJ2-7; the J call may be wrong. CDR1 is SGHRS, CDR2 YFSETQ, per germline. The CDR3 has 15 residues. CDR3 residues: CASSPGLAGTYEQYF. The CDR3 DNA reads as TGCGCCAGCAGCCCGGGACTAGCGGGGACCTACGAGCAGTACTTC.

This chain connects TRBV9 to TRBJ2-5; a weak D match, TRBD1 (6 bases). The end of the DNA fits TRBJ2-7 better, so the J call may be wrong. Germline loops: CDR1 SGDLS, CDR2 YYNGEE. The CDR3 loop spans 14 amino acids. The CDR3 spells CASSARDTGDEQYF. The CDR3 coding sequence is TGTGCCAGCAGCGCCCGGGACACCGGGGACGAGCAGTACTTC.

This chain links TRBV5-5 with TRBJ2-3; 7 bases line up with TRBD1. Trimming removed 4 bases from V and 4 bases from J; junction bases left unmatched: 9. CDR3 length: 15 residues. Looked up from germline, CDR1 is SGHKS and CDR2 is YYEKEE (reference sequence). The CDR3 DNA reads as TGTGCCAGCAGCCCCCGGGACAGAACTCCAGATACGCAGTATTTT. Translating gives CASSPRDRTPDTQYF.

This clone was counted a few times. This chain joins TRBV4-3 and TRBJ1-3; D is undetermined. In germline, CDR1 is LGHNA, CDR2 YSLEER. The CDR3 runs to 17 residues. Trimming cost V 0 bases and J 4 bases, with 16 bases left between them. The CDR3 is CASSQDSTTLRGNTIYF. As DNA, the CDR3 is TGCGCCAGCAGCCAAGATAGCACCACCCTGCGAGGAAACACCATATATTTT.

The CDR3 DNA follows: TGCGCCAGCAGCCCGGGACTAGCGGGGACCTACGAGCAGTACTTC. This codes for CASSPGLAGTYEQYF. The chain has TRBV5-1 and TRBJ2-7; 13 bases fit TRBD2. Germline V gives CDR1 SGHRS, CDR2 YFSETQ. The CDR3 totals 15 residues. Trimming removed 4 bases from V and 2 bases from J; junction bases left unmatched: 3.

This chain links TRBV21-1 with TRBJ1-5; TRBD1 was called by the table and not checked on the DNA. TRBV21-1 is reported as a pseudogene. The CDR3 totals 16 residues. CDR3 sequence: CASRTGVGWGYQPQHF. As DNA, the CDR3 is TGTGCCAGCAGAACGGGCGTGGGATGGGGCTATCAGCCCCAGCATTTT.

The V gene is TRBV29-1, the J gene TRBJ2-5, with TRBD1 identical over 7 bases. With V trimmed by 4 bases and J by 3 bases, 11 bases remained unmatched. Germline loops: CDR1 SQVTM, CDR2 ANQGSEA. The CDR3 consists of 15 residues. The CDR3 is CSVAWTGGKEETQYF. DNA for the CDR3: TGCAGCGTTGCCTGGACAGGTGGGAAGGAAGAGACCCAGTACTTC.

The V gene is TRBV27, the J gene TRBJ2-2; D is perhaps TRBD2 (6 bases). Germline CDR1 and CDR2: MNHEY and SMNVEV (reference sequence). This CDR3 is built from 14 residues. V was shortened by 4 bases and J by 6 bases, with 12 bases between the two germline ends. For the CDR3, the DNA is TGTGCCAGCAGTTCCGGAGGGAGCGCCGGGGAGCTGTTTTTT. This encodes CASSSGGSAGELFF.

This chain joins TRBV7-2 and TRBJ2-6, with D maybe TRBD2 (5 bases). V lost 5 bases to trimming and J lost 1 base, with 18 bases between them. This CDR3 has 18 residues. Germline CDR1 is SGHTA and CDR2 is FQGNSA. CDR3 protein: CASSRTGIKRSGANVLTF. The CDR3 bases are TGTGCCAGCAGCCGCACCGGGATCAAAAGGTCTGGGGCCAACGTCCTGACTTTC.

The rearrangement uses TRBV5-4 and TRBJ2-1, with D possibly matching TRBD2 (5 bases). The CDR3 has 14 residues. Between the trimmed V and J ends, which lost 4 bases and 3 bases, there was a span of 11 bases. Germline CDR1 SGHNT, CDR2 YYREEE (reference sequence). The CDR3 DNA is TGTGCCAGCAGCCACAGCGGAAGCTACAATGAGCAGTTCTTC. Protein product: CASSHSGSYNEQFF. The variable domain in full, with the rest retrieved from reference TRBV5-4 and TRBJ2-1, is ETGVTQSPTHLIKTRGQQVTLRCSSQSGHNTVSWYQQALGQGPQFIFQYYREEENGRGNFPPRFSGLQFPNYSSELNVNALELDDSALYLCASSHSGSYNEQFFGPGTRLTVL.

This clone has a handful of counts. The CDR3 sequence: CASNPKELSDNEQFF. DNA of the CDR3: TGTGCCAGCAACCCAAAAGAACTATCCGACAATGAGCAGTTCTTC. This chain connects TRBV6-5 to TRBJ2-1; no definite D call. Germline assignment: CDR1 MNHEY and CDR2 SVGAGI. V was clipped by 7 bases and J by 5 bases, with 18 bases between them. The CDR3 covers 15 residues.

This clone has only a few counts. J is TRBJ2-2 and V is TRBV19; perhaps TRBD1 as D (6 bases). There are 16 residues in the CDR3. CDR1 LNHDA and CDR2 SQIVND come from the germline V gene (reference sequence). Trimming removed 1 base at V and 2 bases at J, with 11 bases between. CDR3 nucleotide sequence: TGTGCCAGTAGTATAGGGGGGCCAATTAACACCGGGGAGCTGTTTTTT. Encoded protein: CASSIGGPINTGELFF.

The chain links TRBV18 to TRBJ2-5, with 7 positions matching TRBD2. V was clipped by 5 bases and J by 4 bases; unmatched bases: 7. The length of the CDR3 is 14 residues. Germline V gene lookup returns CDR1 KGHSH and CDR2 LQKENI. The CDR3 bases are TGTGCCAGCTCAAAAGGACTAGTCGGAGAGACCCAGTACTTC. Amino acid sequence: CASSKGLVGETQYF. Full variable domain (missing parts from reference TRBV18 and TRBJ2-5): NAGVMQNPRHLVRRRGQEARLRCSPMKGHSHVYWYRQLPEEGLKFMVYLQKENIIDESGMPKERFSAEFPKEGPSILRIQQVVRGDSAAYFCASSKGLVGETQYFGPGTRLLVL.

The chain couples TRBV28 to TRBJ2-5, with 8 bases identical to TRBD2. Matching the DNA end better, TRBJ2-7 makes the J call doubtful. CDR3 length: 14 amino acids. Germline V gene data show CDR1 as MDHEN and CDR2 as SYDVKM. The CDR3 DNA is TGTGCCAGCAGTTTCGCGGGGGGCTCCTACGAGCAGTACTTC. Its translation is CASSFAGGSYEQYF.

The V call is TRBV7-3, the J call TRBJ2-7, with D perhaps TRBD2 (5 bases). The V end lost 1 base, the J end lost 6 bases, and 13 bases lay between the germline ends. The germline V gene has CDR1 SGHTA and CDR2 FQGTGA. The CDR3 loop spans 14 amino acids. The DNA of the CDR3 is TGTGCCAGCAGCTTAATCGCGGGTAACGGCGAGCAGTACTTC. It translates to CASSLIAGNGEQYF.

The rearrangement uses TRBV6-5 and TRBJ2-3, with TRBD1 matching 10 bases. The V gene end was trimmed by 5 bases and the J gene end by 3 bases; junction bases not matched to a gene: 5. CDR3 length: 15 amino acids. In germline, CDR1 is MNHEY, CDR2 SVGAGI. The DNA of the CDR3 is TGTGCCAGCAGTCGGACAGGGGGTTGGACAGATACGCAGTATTTT. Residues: CASSRTGGWTDTQYF.

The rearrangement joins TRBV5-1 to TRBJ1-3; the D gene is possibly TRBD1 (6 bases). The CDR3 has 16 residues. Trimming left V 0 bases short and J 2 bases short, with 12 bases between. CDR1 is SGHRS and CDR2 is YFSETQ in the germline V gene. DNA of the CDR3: TGCGCCAGCAGCTTGGTGGGAACAGGGACTGGAAACACCATATATTTT. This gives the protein CASSLVGTGTGNTIYF.

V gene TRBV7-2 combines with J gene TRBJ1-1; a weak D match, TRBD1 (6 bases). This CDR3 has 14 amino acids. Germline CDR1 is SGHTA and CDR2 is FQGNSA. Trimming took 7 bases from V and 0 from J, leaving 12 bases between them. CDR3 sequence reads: CASTKGGMNTEAFF. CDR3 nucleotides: TGTGCCAGCACAAAGGGGGGGATGAACACTGAAGCTTTCTTT.